What follows are 25 T cell receptor beta chains derived from one specimen sequenced in a study of glioma-infiltrating T cells. Using RNA template, CDR3s of TCR alpha and beta were amplified with iRepertoire arm-PCR. TCRdb reprocessed the multiplex PCR reads with MiXCR, giving one entry per CDR3 protein. The data hold about 130,000 distinct CDR3 sequences, with around 25% observed a single time. Sequences were obtained from glioma tissue, nonneoplastic brain tissue, or PBMCs (not recorded which). The receptors here all came from a human donor with low-grade glioma or glioblastoma, undergoing nonglioma brain surgery, or in good health (not recorded which).

The chain combines TRBV7-9 with TRBJ2-5; TRBD1 matches 7 bases. Germline V gene sequence: CDR1 SEHNR, CDR2 FQNEAQ (reference sequence). The CDR3 totals 15 residues. V lost 5 bases, J lost 5 bases, and 11 bases stayed unmatched. The CDR3 reads CASSPVTGFGETQYF. As DNA, the CDR3 is TGTGCCAGCAGCCCGGTGACAGGGTTTGGGGAGACCCAGTACTTC.

Regarding this clonotype: A read error may produce the germline difference seen at one junction end. The rearrangement joins TRBV28 to TRBJ1-2; D gene ambiguous. The germline V gene has CDR1 MDHEN and CDR2 SYDVKM. This CDR3 spans 15 amino acids. The CDR3 sequence is CSSSLRAEGNYGYTF. The CDR3 DNA reads TGTTCCAGCAGTCTCCGGGCCGAGGGTAACTATGGCTACACCTTC.

In its sample, this clonotype was seen a few times. This chain links TRBV27 with TRBJ1-6; the D gene is possibly TRBD1 (5 bases). This CDR3 comprises 13 residues. Trimming pared 6 bases from V and 8 bases from J, leaving 11 bases between. CDR1 MNHEY and CDR2 SMNVEV come from the germline V gene (reference sequence). The CDR3 sequence: CASRTGGHSPLHF. The CDR3 DNA follows: TGTGCCAGCAGGACGGGGGGACATTCACCCCTCCACTTT.

This chain links TRBV20-1 with TRBJ1-4, with TRBD1 as a possible D gene (6 bases). Germline CDR1 and CDR2: DFQATT and SNEGSKA (reference sequence). The CDR3 contains 14 residues. V dropped 4 bases and J dropped 3 bases, with 12 bases sitting between them. CDR3 bases: TGCAGTGCTACAGGGGCTAAGGCTAATGAAAAACTGTTTTTT. This gives the protein CSATGAKANEKLFF.

This chain joins TRBV19 and TRBJ1-6; TRBD1 agrees at 9 bases. CDR3 length: 15 amino acids. Trimming removed 5 bases from V and 7 bases from J; junction bases left unmatched: 6. The V gene's germline CDR1 is LNHDA and CDR2 SQIVND (reference sequence). The chain's CDR3 is CASSPGQGRNSPLHF. The CDR3 region has the DNA TGTGCCAGTAGTCCTGGACAGGGGCGAAATTCACCCCTCCACTTT. The full variable domain, rest sourced from reference TRBV19 and TRBJ1-6, is DGGITQSPKYLFRKEGQNVTLSCEQNLNHDAMYWYRQDPGQGLRLIYYSQIVNDFQKGDIAEGYSVSREKKESFPLTVTSAQKNPTAFYLCASSPGQGRNSPLHFGNGTRLTVT.

The chain couples TRBV28 to TRBJ1-2; D is unresolved. The germline gives CDR1 MDHEN, CDR2 SYDVKM. Trimming pared 2 bases from V and 8 bases from J, leaving 15 bases between. This CDR3 has 14 residues. CDR3 loop: CASSLVVEYRGYTF. DNA of the CDR3: TGTGCCAGCAGTTTAGTCGTGGAGTACCGCGGCTACACCTTC.

This clonotype appeared many times. The rearrangement joins TRBV25-1 to TRBJ1-2; no clear D. The V end lost 4 bases, the J end lost 6 bases, and 15 bases lay between the germline ends. This CDR3 comprises 14 residues. CDR1 and CDR2 (germline): MGHDK, SYGVNS. The CDR3 region has the DNA TGTGCCAGCAGTGTAGCCCCGCTAACCGATGGCTACACCTTC. Encoded protein: CASSVAPLTDGYTF.

This clonotype turned up a few times. J is TRBJ2-3 and V is TRBV7-2; 7 bases align to TRBD1. The CDR3 loop spans 16 amino acids. Germline CDR1 reads SGHTA; CDR2 reads FQGNSA. Unmatched junction bases numbered 8, after V lost 5 bases and J lost 0 bases. The CDR3 DNA sequence: TGTGCCAGCAGCCTCTGGACAGGCCTTAGCACAGATACGCAGTATTTT. Translating it yields CASSLWTGLSTDTQYF.

The chain couples TRBV9 to TRBJ2-3; D ambiguous. Germline CDR1 and CDR2: SGDLS and YYNGEE. The germline V and J ends were trimmed by 0 bases and 2 bases, with 10 bases remaining between them. The CDR3 spans 15 residues. The CDR3 sequence: CASSVGAGHTDTQYF. The CDR3 DNA follows: TGTGCCAGCAGCGTAGGCGCAGGCCACACAGATACGCAGTATTTT.

This rearrangement joins TRBV7-6 to TRBJ1-1, with D perhaps TRBD1 (5 bases). V shed 5 bases and J shed 1 base, with 14 bases lying between them. Germline CDR1 SGHVS, CDR2 FNYEAQ. The CDR3 has 15 residues. The CDR3 nucleotides are TGTGCCAGCAGCACCGGGGGGTTTGGGAACACTGAAGCTTTCTTT. This codes for CASSTGGFGNTEAFF.

This clonotype showed up many times. The chain combines TRBV6-1 with TRBJ2-3; perhaps TRBD2 as D (6 bases). With 10 bases removed from V and 0 bases from J, the gap between germline ends came to 17 bases. The CDR3 length is 15 residues. The germline CDR1 and CDR2 sequences are MNHNS and SASEGT. The CDR3 DNA reads as TGTGCCACCCGACTAGGGGCAACTAGCACAGATACGCAGTATTTT. Protein sequence: CATRLGATSTDTQYF.

This clonotype was seen many times. The CDR3 loop reads CASSSGIYEQYV. CDR3 bases: TGTGCCAGCAGTTCCGGGATCTACGAGCAGTACGTC. J is TRBJ2-7 and V is TRBV28, with D possibly TRBD2 on 5 matching bases. V was clipped by 4 bases and J by 3 bases, with 7 bases between them. This CDR3 is 12 amino acids long. Germline CDR1 MDHEN, CDR2 SYDVKM.

The chain links TRBV6-1 to TRBJ1-1; D remains unclear. This CDR3 is built from 13 residues. The V gene's germline CDR1 is MNHNS and CDR2 SASEGT. V dropped 8 bases and J dropped 4 bases, with 14 bases sitting between them. The CDR3: CASRPPQSTEAFF. The CDR3 DNA sequence: TGTGCCAGCCGCCCCCCACAGTCCACTGAAGCTTTCTTT.

As concerns this clonotype: Being one base from a much bigger clone, this may be a read error. The genes are TRBV6-2 or TRBV6-3 and TRBJ2-1, with 7 bases lining up with TRBD2. The CDR3 spans 15 residues. Per germline, CDR1 MNHEY and CDR2 SVGEGT. The CDR3 is CASSTPGLSYNEQLF. The CDR3, as DNA: TGTGCCAGCAGTACGCCGGGACTATCCTACAATGAGCAGCTCTTC.

This clonotype was seen many times. The V and J genes are TRBV27 and TRBJ2-2; tentatively, D is TRBD2 (6 bases). Trimming took off 5 bases at V and 3 bases at J, with 10 bases between the two ends. Germline values: CDR1 MNHEY, CDR2 SMNVEV (reference sequence). CDR3 length: 14 residues. This chain's CDR3 is CASSRGVDTGELFF. The CDR3 DNA sequence: TGTGCCAGCAGTCGCGGGGTCGACACCGGGGAGCTGTTTTTT.

The chain recombines TRBV6-1 with TRBJ2-1; D is ambiguous. This CDR3 comprises 14 residues. Trimming took off 5 bases at V and 2 bases at J, with 10 bases between the two ends. Germline V gene sequence: CDR1 MNHNS, CDR2 SASEGT. CDR3 sequence (DNA): TGTGCCAGCAGTTGGGTAGCAGCCTACAATGAGCAGTTCTTC. Its translation: CASSWVAAYNEQFF.

CDR3 nucleotides: TGTGCCAGCAGTGAAGGGCAGCCCTATAGCAATCAGCCCCAGCATTTT. Amino acid sequence: CASSEGQPYSNQPQHF. V and J are TRBV6-1 and TRBJ1-5, with no clear D. CDR3 size: 16 residues. Trimming shortened V by 1 base and J by 0 bases, and 10 bases separated the two germline ends. Germline V lookup: CDR1 MNHNS, CDR2 SASEGT.

This clonotype was seen repeatedly, ten times or more. Germline is not matched at one junction end, which may reflect a read error. The V gene is TRBV6-1, the J gene TRBJ1-4, with no clear D. The CDR3 runs 14 residues. CDR1 MNHNS and CDR2 SASEGT come from the germline V gene. The CDR3 bases are TGTGCCAGCAGAGAAGACCTTGATGATGAAAAACTGTTTTTT. It translates to CASREDLDDEKLFF.

This clonotype was picked up a small number of times. The chain uses TRBV6-1 and TRBJ2-1; 13 positions agree with TRBD2. V lost 7 bases to trimming and J lost 8 bases; unmatched junction nucleotides: 2. This CDR3 spans 13 amino acids. The germline V gene encodes CDR1 MNHNS and CDR2 SASEGT. The CDR3 DNA follows: TGTGCCAGCACCGGGACTAGCGGGGATGAGCAGTTCTTC. This codes for CASTGTSGDEQFF.

This clonotype was recorded at least ten times. The chain employs TRBV25-1 and TRBJ1-6, with a tentative D call TRBD1 (5 bases). The CDR3 loop spans 15 amino acids. V was clipped by 8 bases and J by 5 bases, with 16 bases between them. CDR1 is MGHDK, CDR2 SYGVNS, per germline. CDR3 sequence reads: CASGLIQGHNSPLHF. The CDR3 region has the DNA TGTGCCAGCGGATTAATCCAGGGCCATAATTCACCCCTCCACTTT.

As to this clonotype: Possible read error: a much larger clone is one base away. This rearrangement joins TRBV20-1 to TRBJ1-1; D might be TRBD1 (6 bases). CDR3 length: 16 residues. Germline lookup yields CDR1 DFQATT and CDR2 SNEGSKA (reference sequence). The CDR3 reads CSADWGDKTSNAEAFF. CDR3 DNA: TGCAGTGCGGATTGGGGGGACAAGACGTCGAACGCTGAAGCTTTCTTT.

The rearrangement uses TRBV6-1 and TRBJ2-5; 7 nucleotides match TRBD1. The CDR3 is 14 amino acids. V was clipped by 5 bases and J by 7 bases; unmatched bases: 10. The germline gives CDR1 MNHNS, CDR2 SASEGT. The CDR3 sequence: CASSRQGPRGTQYF. The CDR3 DNA is TGTGCCAGCAGTCGACAGGGACCAAGAGGGACCCAGTACTTC.

This clonotype was seen at least ten times. V and J are TRBV7-6 and TRBJ1-2; TRBD1 matches at 7 bases. J was trimmed by 2 bases and V by 5 bases; bases with no gene match: 2. The germline CDR1 and CDR2 sequences are SGHVS and FNYEAQ. The CDR3 consists of 13 residues. The CDR3 DNA reads TGTGCCAGCAGCCAACAGGGGAACTATGGCTACACCTTC. Residues: CASSQQGNYGYTF.

There are a few counts of this clonotype. The chain combines TRBV7-8 with TRBJ2-3, with D uncertain. This CDR3 is 12 amino acids long. The germline V and J ends were trimmed by 5 bases and 4 bases, with 7 bases remaining between them. Per germline, CDR1 SGHVS and CDR2 FQNEAQ. CDR3 DNA sequence: TGTGCCAGCAGCCATACACCAGATACGCAGTATTTT. This codes for CASSHTPDTQYF.

This clonotype came up a few times. Here the CDR3 reads CASSPRTGAGTDTQYF. For the CDR3, the DNA is TGTGCCAGCAGCCCTCGTACAGGGGCCGGCACAGATACGCAGTATTTT. The chain couples TRBV7-2 to TRBJ2-3; 7 bases agree with TRBD1. Germline CDR1 is SGHTA and CDR2 is FQGNSA. V lost 5 bases and J lost 1; bases outside the gene matches: 9. This CDR3 comprises 16 residues.